Each of the 2 T cell receptor beta chains below was sequenced from the same sample in a study of blood T cells in healthy people across ages. Primed by a sample-barcoded 5' primer and a J-beta primer mix, a second PCR proceeded for about 6 to 12 cycles. MiXCR was run by TCRdb on the 5' RACE reads, yielding one entry per CDR3 protein. The table shows some 730,000 distinct CDR3 sequences, with about 24% occurring only once. The source material was blood. These receptors all come from a man aged 70 or older in good health.

The chain carries TRBV12-3 or TRBV12-4 and TRBJ1-3, with no clear D. The CDR3 is 15 residues long. V was shortened by 2 bases and J by 1 base, with 9 bases between the two germline ends. The CDR3 DNA is TGTGCCAGCAGTTTACAGTGGATATCTGGAAACACCATATATTTT. Translation gives CASSLQWISGNTIYF.

This clonotype was counted ten times or more. The CDR3 loop is CASSPGQGNSPLHF. The DNA for the CDR3 is TGTGCCAGCTCCCCGGGACAGGGGAATTCACCCCTCCACTTT. The chain combines TRBV18 with TRBJ1-6; 10 nucleotides agree with TRBD1. V trimming: 6 bases; J trimming: 7 bases; junction bases outside the gene matches: 3. CDR3 length: 14 residues. CDR1 and CDR2 from the germline V gene are KGHSH and LQKENI.